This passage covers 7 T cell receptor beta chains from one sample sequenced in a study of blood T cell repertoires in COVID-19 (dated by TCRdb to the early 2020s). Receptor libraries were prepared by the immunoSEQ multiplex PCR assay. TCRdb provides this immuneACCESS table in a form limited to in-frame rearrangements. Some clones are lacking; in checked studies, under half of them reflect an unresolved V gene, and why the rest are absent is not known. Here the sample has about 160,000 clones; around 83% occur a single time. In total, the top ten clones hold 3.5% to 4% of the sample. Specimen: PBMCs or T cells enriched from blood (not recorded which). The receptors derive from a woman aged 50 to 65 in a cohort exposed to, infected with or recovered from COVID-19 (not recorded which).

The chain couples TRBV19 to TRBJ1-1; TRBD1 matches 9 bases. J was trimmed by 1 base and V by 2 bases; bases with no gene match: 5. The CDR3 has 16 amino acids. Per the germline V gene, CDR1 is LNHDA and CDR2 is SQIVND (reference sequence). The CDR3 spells CASSISGTGTNTEAFF. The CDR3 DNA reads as TGTGCCAGTAGTATATCCGGGACAGGGACGAACACTGAAGCTTTCTTT.

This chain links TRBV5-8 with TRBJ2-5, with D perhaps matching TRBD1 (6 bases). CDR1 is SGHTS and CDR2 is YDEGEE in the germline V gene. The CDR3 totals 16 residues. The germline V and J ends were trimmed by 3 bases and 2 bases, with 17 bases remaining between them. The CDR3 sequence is CASSSTQGRRQETQYF. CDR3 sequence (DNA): TGTGCCAGCAGCTCCACACAGGGCAGGAGGCAAGAGACCCAGTACTTC.

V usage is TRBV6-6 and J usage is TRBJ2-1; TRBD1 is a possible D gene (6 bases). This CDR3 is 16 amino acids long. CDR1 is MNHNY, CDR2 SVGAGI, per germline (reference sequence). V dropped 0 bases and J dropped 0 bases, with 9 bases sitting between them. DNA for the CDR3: TGTGCCAGCAGTTACTCGTGGGGGCTCTCCTACAATGAGCAGTTCTTC. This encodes CASSYSWGLSYNEQFF.

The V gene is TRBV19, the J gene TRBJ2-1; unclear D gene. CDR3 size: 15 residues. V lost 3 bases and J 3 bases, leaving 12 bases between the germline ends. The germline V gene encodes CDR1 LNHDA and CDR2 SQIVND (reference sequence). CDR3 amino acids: CASSIGDPSYNEQFF. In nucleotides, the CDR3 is TGTGCCAGTAGTATCGGAGACCCGAGCTACAATGAGCAGTTCTTC.

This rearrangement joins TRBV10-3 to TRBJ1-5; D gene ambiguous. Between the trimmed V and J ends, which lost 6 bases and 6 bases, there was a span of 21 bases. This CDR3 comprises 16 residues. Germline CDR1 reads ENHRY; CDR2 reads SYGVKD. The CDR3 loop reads CAIREGSGSIGQPQHF. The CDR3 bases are TGTGCCATCAGGGAAGGTTCGGGATCTATAGGTCAGCCCCAGCATTTT.

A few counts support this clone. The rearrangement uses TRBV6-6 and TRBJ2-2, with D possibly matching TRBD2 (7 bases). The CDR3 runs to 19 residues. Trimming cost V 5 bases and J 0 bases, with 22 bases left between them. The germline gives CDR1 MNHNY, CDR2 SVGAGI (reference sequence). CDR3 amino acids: CASSQEAGHVLSNTGELFF. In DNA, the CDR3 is TGTGCCAGCAGTCAGGAAGCGGGACACGTTCTCTCGAACACCGGGGAGCTGTTTTTT.

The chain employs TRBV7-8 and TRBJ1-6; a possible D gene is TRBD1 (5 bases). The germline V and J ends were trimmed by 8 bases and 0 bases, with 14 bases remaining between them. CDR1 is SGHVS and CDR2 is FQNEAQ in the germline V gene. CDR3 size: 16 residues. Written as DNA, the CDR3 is TGTGCCAGCCGGGTGGGGCAGAGCTCCTATAATTCACCCCTCCACTTT. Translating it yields CASRVGQSSYNSPLHF.